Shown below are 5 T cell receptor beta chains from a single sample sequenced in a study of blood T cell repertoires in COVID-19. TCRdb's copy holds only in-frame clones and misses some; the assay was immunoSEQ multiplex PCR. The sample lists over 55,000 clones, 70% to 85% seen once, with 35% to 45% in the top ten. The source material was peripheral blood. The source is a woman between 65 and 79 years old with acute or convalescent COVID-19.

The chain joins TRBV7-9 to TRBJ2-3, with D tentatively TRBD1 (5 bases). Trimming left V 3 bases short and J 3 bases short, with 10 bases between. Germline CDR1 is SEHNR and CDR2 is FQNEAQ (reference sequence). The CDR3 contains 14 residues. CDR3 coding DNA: TGTGCCAGCAGCTTCGACGGACATACAGATACGCAGTATTTT. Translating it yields CASSFDGHTDTQYF.

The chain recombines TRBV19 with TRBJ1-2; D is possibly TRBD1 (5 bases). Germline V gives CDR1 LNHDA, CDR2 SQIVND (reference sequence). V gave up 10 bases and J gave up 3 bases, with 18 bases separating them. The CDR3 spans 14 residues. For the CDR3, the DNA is TGTGCCACCGGACTAGGGGACCCCCACTATGGCTACACCTTC. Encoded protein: CATGLGDPHYGYTF.

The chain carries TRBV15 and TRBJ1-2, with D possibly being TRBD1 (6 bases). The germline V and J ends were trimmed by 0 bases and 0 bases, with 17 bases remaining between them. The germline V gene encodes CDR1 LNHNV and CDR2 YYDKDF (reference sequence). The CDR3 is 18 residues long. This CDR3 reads CATSRDQGGVLANYGYTF. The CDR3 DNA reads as TGTGCCACCAGCAGAGATCAAGGGGGTGTTCTAGCTAACTATGGCTACACCTTC.

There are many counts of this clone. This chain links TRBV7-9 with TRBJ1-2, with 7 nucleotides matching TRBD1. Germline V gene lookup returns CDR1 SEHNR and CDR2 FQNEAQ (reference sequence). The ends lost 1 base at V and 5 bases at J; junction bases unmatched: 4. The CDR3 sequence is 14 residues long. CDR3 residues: CASSLGDSPYGYTF. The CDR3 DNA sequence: TGTGCCAGCAGCTTAGGGGACAGCCCGTATGGCTACACCTTC.

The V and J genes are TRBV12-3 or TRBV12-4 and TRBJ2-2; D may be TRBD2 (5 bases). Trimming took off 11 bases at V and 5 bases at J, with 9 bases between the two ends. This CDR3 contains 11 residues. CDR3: CAASGTGELFF. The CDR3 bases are TGTGCCGCCTCGGGGACCGGGGAGCTGTTTTTT.